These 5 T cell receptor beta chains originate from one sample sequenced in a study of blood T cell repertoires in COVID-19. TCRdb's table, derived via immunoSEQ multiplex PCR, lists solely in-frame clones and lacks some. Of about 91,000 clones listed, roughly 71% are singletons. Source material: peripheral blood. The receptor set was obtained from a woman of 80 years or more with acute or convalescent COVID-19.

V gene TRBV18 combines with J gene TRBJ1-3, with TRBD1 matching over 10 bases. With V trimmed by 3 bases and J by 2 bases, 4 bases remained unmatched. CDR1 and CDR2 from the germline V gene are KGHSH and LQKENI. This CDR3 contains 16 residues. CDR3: CASSPYDRGPGNTIYF. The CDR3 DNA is TGTGCCAGCTCACCCTACGACAGGGGGCCTGGAAACACCATATATTTT.

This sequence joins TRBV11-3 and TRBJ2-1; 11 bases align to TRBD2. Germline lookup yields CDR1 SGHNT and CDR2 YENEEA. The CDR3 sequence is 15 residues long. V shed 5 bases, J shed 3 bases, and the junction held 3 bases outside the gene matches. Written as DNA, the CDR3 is TGTGCCAGCAGCGAAGGGACTAGCGGCTACAATGAGCAGTTCTTC. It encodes CASSEGTSGYNEQFF.

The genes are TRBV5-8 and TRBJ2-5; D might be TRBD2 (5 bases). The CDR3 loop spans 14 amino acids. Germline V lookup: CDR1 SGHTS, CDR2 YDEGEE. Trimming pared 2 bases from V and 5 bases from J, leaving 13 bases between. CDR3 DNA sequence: TGTGCCAGCAGCTTTATACGGGGTTGGGAGACCCAGTACTTC. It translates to CASSFIRGWETQYF.

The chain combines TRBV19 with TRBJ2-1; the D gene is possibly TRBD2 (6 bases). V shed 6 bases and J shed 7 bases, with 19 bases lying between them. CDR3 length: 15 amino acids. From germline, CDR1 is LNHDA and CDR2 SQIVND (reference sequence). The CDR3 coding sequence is TGTGCCAGTAGCAAGGACACGGGAGTGCGTAATGAGCAGTTCTTC. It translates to CASSKDTGVRNEQFF.

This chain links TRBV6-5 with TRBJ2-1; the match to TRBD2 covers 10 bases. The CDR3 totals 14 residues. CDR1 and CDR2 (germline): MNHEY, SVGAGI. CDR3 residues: CATASGSSYNEQFF. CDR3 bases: TGTGCAACGGCTAGCGGGAGTTCTTACAATGAGCAGTTCTTC.